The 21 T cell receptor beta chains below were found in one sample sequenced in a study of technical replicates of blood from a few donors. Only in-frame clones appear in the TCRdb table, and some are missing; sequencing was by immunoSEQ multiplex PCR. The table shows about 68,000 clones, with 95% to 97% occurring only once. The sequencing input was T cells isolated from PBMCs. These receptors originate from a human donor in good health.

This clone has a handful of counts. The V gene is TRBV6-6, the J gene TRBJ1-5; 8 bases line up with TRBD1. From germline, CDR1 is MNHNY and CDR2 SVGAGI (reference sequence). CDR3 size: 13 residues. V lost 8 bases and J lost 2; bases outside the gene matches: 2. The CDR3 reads CASEGQGNQPQHF. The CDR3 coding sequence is TGTGCCAGCGAGGGACAGGGCAATCAGCCCCAGCATTTT.

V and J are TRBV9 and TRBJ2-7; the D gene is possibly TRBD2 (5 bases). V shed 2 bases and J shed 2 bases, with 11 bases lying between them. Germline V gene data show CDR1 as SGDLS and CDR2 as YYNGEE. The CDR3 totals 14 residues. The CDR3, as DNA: TGTGCCAGCAGCGTTACTCTAGCACCCTACGAGCAGTACTTC. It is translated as CASSVTLAPYEQYF.

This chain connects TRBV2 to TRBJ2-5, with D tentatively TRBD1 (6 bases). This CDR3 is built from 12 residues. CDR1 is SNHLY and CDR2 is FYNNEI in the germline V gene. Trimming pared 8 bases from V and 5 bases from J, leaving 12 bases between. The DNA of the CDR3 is TGTGCCAGCTTTGGGGGCTGGGAGACCCAGTACTTC. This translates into CASFGGWETQYF.

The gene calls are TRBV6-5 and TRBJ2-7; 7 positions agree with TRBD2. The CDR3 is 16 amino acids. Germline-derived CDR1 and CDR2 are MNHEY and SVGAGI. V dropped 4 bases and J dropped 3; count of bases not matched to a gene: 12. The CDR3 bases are TGTGCCAGCAGTTCCTACCTGGGGGGGGGTAGCTACGAGCAGTACTTC. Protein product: CASSSYLGGGSYEQYF.

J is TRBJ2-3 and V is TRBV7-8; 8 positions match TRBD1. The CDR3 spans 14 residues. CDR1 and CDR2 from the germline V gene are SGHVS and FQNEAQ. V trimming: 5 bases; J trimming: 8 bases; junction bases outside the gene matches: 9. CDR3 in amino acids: CASSPGQGATTQYF. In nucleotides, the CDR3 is TGTGCCAGCAGCCCAGGACAGGGAGCTACTACGCAGTATTTT. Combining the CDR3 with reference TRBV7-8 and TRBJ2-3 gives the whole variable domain GAGVSQSPRYKVAKRGQDVALRCDPISGHVSLFWYQQALGQGPEFLTYFQNEAQLDKSGLPSDRFFAERPEGSVSTLKIQRTQQEDSAVYLCASSPGQGATTQYFGPGTRLTVL.

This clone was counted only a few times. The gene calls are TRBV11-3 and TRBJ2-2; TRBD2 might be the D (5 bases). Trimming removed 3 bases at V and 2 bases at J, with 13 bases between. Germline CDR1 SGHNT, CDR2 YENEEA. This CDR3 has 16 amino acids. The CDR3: CASSFWGEGNTGELFF. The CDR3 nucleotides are TGTGCCAGCAGCTTTTGGGGAGAGGGTAACACCGGGGAGCTGTTTTTT.

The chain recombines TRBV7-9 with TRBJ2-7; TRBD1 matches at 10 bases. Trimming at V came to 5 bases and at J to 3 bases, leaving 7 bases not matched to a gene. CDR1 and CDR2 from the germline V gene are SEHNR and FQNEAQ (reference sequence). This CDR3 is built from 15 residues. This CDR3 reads CASSRGQGTHYEQYF. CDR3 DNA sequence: TGTGCCAGCAGCAGGGGACAGGGGACGCACTACGAGCAGTACTTC.

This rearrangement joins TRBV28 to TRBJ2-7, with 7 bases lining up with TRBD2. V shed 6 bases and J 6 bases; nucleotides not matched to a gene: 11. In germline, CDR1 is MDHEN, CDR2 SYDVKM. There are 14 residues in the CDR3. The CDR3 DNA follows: TGTGCCAGCAGGTGGGCGGGAGAGGCATCCGAGCAGTACTTC. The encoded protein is CASRWAGEASEQYF.

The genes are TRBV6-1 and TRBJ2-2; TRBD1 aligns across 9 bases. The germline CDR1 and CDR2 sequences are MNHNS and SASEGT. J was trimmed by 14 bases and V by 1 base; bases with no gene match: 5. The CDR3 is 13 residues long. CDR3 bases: TGTGCCAGCAGTGAAGGGGGACAGGGTAAACTGTTTTTT. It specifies CASSEGGQGKLFF.

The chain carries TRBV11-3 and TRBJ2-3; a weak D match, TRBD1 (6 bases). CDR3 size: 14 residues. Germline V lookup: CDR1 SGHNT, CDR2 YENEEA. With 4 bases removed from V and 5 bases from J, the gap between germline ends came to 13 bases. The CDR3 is CASSSRDKRDTQYF. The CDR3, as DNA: TGTGCCAGCAGCTCAAGGGACAAAAGAGATACGCAGTATTTT.

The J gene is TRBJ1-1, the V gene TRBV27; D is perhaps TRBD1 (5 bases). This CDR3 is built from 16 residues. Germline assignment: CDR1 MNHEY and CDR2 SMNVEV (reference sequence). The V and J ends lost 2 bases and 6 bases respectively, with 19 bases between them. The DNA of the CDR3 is TGTGCCAGCAGTTTAATGGGGGGTGGCAAGGGGTCTGAAGCTTTCTTT. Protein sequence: CASSLMGGGKGSEAFF.

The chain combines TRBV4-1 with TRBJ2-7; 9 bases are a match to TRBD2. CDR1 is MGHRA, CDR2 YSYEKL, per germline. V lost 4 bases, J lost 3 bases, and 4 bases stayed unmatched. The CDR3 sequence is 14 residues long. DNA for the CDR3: TGCGCCAGCAGCCTCCTAGCGGGGATCTACGAGCAGTACTTC. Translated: CASSLLAGIYEQYF.

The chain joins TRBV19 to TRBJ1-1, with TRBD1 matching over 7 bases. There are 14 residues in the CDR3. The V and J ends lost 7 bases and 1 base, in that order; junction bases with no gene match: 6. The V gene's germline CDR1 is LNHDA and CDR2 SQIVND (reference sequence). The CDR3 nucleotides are TGTGCCAGTACCTCTACAGGGGAGAACACTGAAGCTTTCTTT. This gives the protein CASTSTGENTEAFF.

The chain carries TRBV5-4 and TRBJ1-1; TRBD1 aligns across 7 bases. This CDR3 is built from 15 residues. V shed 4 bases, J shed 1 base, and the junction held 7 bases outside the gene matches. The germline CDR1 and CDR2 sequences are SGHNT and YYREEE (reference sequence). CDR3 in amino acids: CASSLGGGWNTEAFF. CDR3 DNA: TGTGCCAGCAGCCTGGGAGGGGGCTGGAACACTGAAGCTTTCTTT.

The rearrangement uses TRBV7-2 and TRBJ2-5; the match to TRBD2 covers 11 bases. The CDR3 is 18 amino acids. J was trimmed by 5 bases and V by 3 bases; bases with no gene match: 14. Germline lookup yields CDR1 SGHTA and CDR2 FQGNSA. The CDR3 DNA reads TGTGCCAGCAGCTTCGGGACAGGTGGGACTAGCGGAAAGGAGACCCAGTACTTC. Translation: CASSFGTGGTSGKETQYF.

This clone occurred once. The CDR3 region is CASSLEGLGANTEAFF. CDR3 bases: TGTGCCAGCAGCTTAGAGGGTCTGGGGGCTAACACTGAAGCTTTCTTT. The rearrangement uses TRBV7-9 and TRBJ1-1; TRBD1 might be the D (6 bases). Per the germline V gene, CDR1 is SEHNR and CDR2 is FQNEAQ (reference sequence). The CDR3 loop spans 16 amino acids. Trimming removed 1 base from V and 2 bases from J, with 14 bases in between.

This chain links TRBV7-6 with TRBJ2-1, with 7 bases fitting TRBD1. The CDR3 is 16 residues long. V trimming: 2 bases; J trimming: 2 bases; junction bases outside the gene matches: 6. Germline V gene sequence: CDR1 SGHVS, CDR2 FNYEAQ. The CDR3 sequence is CASSLQQGTAYNEQFF. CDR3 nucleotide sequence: TGTGCCAGCAGCTTACAACAGGGGACGGCCTACAATGAGCAGTTCTTC.

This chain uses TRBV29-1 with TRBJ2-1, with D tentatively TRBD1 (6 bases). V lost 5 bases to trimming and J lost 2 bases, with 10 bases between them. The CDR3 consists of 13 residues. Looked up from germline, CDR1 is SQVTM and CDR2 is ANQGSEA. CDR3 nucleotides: TGCAGCGTTTGGGGGCTTACCTACAATGAGCAGTTCTTC. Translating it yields CSVWGLTYNEQFF.

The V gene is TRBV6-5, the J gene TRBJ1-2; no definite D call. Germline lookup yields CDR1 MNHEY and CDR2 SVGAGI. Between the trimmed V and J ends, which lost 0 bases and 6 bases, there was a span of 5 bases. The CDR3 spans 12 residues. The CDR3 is CASSYSRDGYTF. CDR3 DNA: TGTGCCAGCAGTTACTCCCGAGATGGCTACACCTTC.

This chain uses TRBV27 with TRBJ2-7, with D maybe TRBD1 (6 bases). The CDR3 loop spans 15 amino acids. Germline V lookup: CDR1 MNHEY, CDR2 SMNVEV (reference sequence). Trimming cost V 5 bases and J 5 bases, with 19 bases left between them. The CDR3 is CASSPLQGIANEQYF. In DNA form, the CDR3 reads TGTGCCAGCAGTCCTCTACAGGGTATTGCGAACGAGCAGTACTTC.

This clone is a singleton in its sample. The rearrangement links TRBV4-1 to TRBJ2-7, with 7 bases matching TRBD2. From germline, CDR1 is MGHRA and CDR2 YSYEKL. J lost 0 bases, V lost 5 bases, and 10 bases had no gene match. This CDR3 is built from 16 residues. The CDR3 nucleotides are TGCGCCAGCAGCGAAGCGAGTGGCGGGAGCTCCTACGAGCAGTACTTC. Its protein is CASSEASGGSSYEQYF.